The 20 T cell receptor beta chains listed next were all sequenced from one sample in a study of cytomegalovirus exposure and HLA in healthy donors. The PCR used 60 Vbeta and 13 Jbeta primers. TCRdb's copy holds only in-frame clones and misses some; the assay was immunoSEQ multiplex PCR. The data show about 87,000 clones, 70% to 80% seen once. Sequencing input: PBMCs. The receptors were gathered from a man younger than 40 in good health and CMV-seropositive.

This clone came up once. The J gene is TRBJ2-1, the V gene TRBV5-8; 11 bases match TRBD2. The J segment lost 9 bases and the V segment lost 1 base, leaving 9 bases of the junction unmatched. Germline CDR1 SGHTS, CDR2 YDEGEE. The CDR3 contains 16 residues. The CDR3 DNA sequence: TGTGCCAGCAGCTTGACTAGCGGGGGCCCTAAGGGTGAGCAGTTCTTC. Amino acid sequence: CASSLTSGGPKGEQFF.

This sequence joins TRBV7-9 and TRBJ2-7; a weak D match, TRBD1 (6 bases). CDR3 length: 18 amino acids. From germline, CDR1 is SEHNR and CDR2 FQNEAQ (reference sequence). The V end lost 5 bases, the J end lost 2 bases, and 25 bases lay between the germline ends. The CDR3 nucleotides are TGTGCCAGCAGCGATAACTCTTACAGGGCCCTATCCCCCTACGAGCAGTACTTC. This gives the protein CASSDNSYRALSPYEQYF.

The J gene is TRBJ2-2, the V gene TRBV28, with D perhaps TRBD2 (5 bases). The CDR3 runs to 13 residues. V dropped 2 bases and J dropped 4 bases, with 5 bases sitting between them. CDR1 and CDR2 (germline): MDHEN, SYDVKM. The CDR3: CASSLGGTGELFF. CDR3 nucleotides: TGTGCCAGCAGTTTAGGAGGCACCGGGGAGCTGTTTTTT.

The genes are TRBV6-5 and TRBJ1-3; a possible D gene is TRBD1 (5 bases). Trimming removed 5 bases at V and 0 bases at J, with 11 bases between. CDR1 and CDR2 from the germline V gene are MNHEY and SVGAGI. CDR3 length: 15 amino acids. CDR3 nucleotides: TGTGCCAGCAGTGGGGGACTGCCCTCTGGAAACACCATATATTTT. Protein product: CASSGGLPSGNTIYF.

The rearrangement links TRBV28 to TRBJ1-5, with TRBD1 matching 8 bases. With 3 bases clipped from V and 12 bases from J, the junction kept 7 bases outside the gene matches. From germline, CDR1 is MDHEN and CDR2 SYDVKM. This CDR3 has 13 residues. For the CDR3, the DNA is TGTGCCAGCAGTTTCTTAACAGGGGGGCTCCAGCATTTT. Its protein product is CASSFLTGGLQHF.

The chain recombines TRBV5-4 with TRBJ2-5, with 8 bases fitting TRBD2. The CDR3 runs to 13 residues. The trim removed 4 bases at V and 3 bases at J, leaving 2 bases unmatched. CDR1 is SGHNT and CDR2 is YYREEE in the germline V gene (reference sequence). The CDR3 loop is CASSPGLEETQYF. CDR3 coding DNA: TGTGCCAGCAGCCCGGGACTAGAAGAGACCCAGTACTTC.

This chain links TRBV4-3 with TRBJ2-7; TRBD1 is a possible D gene (7 bases). The CDR3 has 15 amino acids. The V gene's germline CDR1 is LGHNA and CDR2 YSLEER. Trimming removed 4 bases from V and 7 bases from J, with 20 bases in between. The CDR3: CASSPARQGGGEQYF. CDR3 sequence (DNA): TGCGCCAGCAGCCCCGCCCGACAGGGAGGAGGGGAGCAGTACTTC.

This clone appeared a few times. This CDR3 is also generated by other DNA sequences in the sample. This chain links TRBV7-2 with TRBJ2-3, with 9 bases matching TRBD2. The ends lost 5 bases at V and 0 bases at J; junction bases unmatched: 6. The CDR3 contains 16 residues. Germline V gene data show CDR1 as SGHTA and CDR2 as FQGNSA. The CDR3 protein is CASSARLAASTDTQYF. CDR3 nucleotides: TGTGCCAGCAGCGCCCGACTAGCGGCTAGCACAGATACGCAGTATTTT.

V gene TRBV5-1 combines with J gene TRBJ2-7; 9 nucleotides agree with TRBD2. The CDR3 consists of 16 residues. Germline CDR1 is SGHRS and CDR2 is YFSETQ. V shed 7 bases, J shed 2 bases, and the junction held 13 bases outside the gene matches. The CDR3 DNA reads as TGCGCCAGCGCCGGAGGGGGGACTAGCAGGACCTACGAGCAGTACTTC. Amino acids: CASAGGGTSRTYEQYF.

The V call is TRBV4-3, the J call TRBJ2-1, with D uncertain. There are 16 residues in the CDR3. The V gene lost 0 bases and the J gene lost 9 bases, with 18 bases spanning the gap. The germline CDR1 and CDR2 sequences are LGHNA and YSLEER. The CDR3 sequence: CASSQDPNSLHGEQFF. CDR3 sequence (DNA): TGCGCCAGCAGCCAAGACCCAAACTCCCTCCACGGTGAGCAGTTCTTC.

This clone was seen only once. The genes are TRBV12-5 and TRBJ1-1; TRBD1 matches at 7 bases. Per the germline V gene, CDR1 is LGHNT and CDR2 is FRNRAP. The V segment lost 6 bases and the J segment 8 bases; nucleotides outside the gene matches: 9. The length of the CDR3 is 13 residues. The CDR3 DNA reads as TGTGCTAGTGGAAGGGACCAGGGGGAGGAAGCTTTCTTT. Translated, it gives CASGRDQGEEAFF.

The genes are TRBV7-9 and TRBJ1-4, with D unresolved. V lost 3 bases and J 7 bases, leaving 15 bases between the germline ends. In germline, CDR1 is SEHNR, CDR2 FQNEAQ (reference sequence). The CDR3 covers 15 residues. In nucleotides, the CDR3 is TGTGCCAGCAGCTTGGTGGGAGGGCCTGTTGAAAAACTGTTTTTT. This sequence encodes CASSLVGGPVEKLFF.

The chain carries TRBV19 and TRBJ2-6, with a possible D match to TRBD1 (8 bases). This CDR3 contains 17 residues. Trimming removed 11 bases at V and 0 bases at J, with 20 bases between. Germline lookup yields CDR1 LNHDA and CDR2 SQIVND (reference sequence). CDR3: CAGGGQGAASGANVLTF. The CDR3 region has the DNA TGTGCCGGGGGGGGGCAGGGGGCAGCCTCTGGGGCCAACGTCCTGACTTTC.

The gene calls are TRBV15 and TRBJ2-5; the match to TRBD1 covers 10 bases. The CDR3 spans 16 residues. The germline V gene encodes CDR1 LNHNV and CDR2 YYDKDF (reference sequence). Trimming cost V 3 bases and J 4 bases; bases outside gene matches: 8. As DNA, the CDR3 is TGTGCCACCAGCAGGGGGGACAGGGGAAAAGGAGAGACCCAGTACTTC. Its translation: CATSRGDRGKGETQYF.

This sequence joins TRBV7-8 and TRBJ1-1, with TRBD1 as a possible D gene (5 bases). CDR3 length equals 15 residues. V lost 1 base and J lost 0, with 9 bases in between. Germline CDR1 and CDR2: SGHVS and FQNEAQ. The CDR3 region has the DNA TGTGCCAGCAGCTTAGGGGGAGGGGTGAACACTGAAGCTTTCTTT. It yields the protein CASSLGGGVNTEAFF.

This chain connects TRBV4-2 to TRBJ1-1, with D possibly TRBD1 on 5 matching bases. Germline-derived CDR1 and CDR2 are LGHNA and YNFKEQ. The CDR3 consists of 16 residues. V lost 0 bases to trimming and J lost 5 bases, with 16 bases between them. The CDR3 region is CASSQDAGSVWTEAFF. The CDR3 nucleotides read TGTGCCAGCAGCCAAGATGCAGGGTCCGTTTGGACTGAAGCTTTCTTT.

The chain recombines TRBV5-1 with TRBJ2-2, with 7 positions matching TRBD2. Looked up from germline, CDR1 is SGHRS and CDR2 is YFSETQ. V lost 2 bases and J lost 5; bases outside the gene matches: 9. This CDR3 spans 16 amino acids. The CDR3 nucleotides read TGCGCCAGCAGCTTAGGAGGGGACTATACTACCGGGGAGCTGTTTTTT. The encoded protein is CASSLGGDYTTGELFF.

V usage is TRBV4-2 and J usage is TRBJ2-7; 7 bases line up with TRBD2. The germline V gene encodes CDR1 LGHNA and CDR2 YNFKEQ. This CDR3 spans 16 amino acids. The ends lost 4 bases at V and 1 base at J; junction bases unmatched: 10. The CDR3 is CASSPLAGERSYEQYF. CDR3 DNA: TGTGCCAGCAGCCCCCTGGCGGGAGAGAGGTCCTACGAGCAGTACTTC.

This clone was observed a few times. As DNA, the CDR3 is TGTGCCAGCAGCCAAGAGGACAGTTTGAACACTGAAGCTTTCTTT. Its protein is CASSQEDSLNTEAFF. The chain recombines TRBV14 with TRBJ1-1, with a possible D match to TRBD1 (6 bases). This CDR3 region has 15 residues. In germline, CDR1 is SGHDN, CDR2 FVKESK. The V end lost 0 bases, the J end lost 0 bases, and 8 bases lay between the germline ends.

The chain joins TRBV19 to TRBJ2-7, with 7 bases lining up with TRBD2. With V trimmed by 5 bases and J by 6 bases, 10 bases remained unmatched. CDR3 size: 14 residues. The germline V gene encodes CDR1 LNHDA and CDR2 SQIVND (reference sequence). CDR3: CASSPGGGAIEQYF. The CDR3 region has the DNA TGTGCCAGTAGTCCTGGGGGAGGGGCGATCGAGCAGTACTTC. The complete variable domain, with remaining parts taken from reference TRBV19 and TRBJ2-7, reads DGGITQSPKYLFRKEGQNVTLSCEQNLNHDAMYWYRQDPGQGLRLIYYSQIVNDFQKGDIAEGYSVSREKKESFPLTVTSAQKNPTAFYLCASSPGGGAIEQYFGPGTRLTVT.